This entry describes one T cell receptor (beta chain). The antigen remains unidentified. The sample is drawn from a study of identifying expanded T cells in peripheral blood. The CDR3 loop spans 13 amino acids. The germline gives CDR1 SQVTM, CDR2 ANQGSEA. Trimming took off 7 bases at V and 5 bases at J, with 17 bases between the two ends. TCRdb keeps only in-frame clones here, not all; method: immunoSEQ multiplex PCR. The sample consists of 75,000 to 100,000 clones, around 91% of them appearing once. No infections or other immune events were documented during collection. Overall study results and limits: Technical replicates showed roughly 1.2 changed clones; two weeks 15 to 20; four weeks 19.

Source material: blood. The rearrangement links TRBV29-1 to TRBJ1-2; D unresolved. The clonotype originates from a person aged 18 to 75 in good health. CDR3 loop: CSAGDWATYGYTF. The DNA for the CDR3 is TGCAGCGCTGGAGATTGGGCCACTTATGGCTACACCTTC.